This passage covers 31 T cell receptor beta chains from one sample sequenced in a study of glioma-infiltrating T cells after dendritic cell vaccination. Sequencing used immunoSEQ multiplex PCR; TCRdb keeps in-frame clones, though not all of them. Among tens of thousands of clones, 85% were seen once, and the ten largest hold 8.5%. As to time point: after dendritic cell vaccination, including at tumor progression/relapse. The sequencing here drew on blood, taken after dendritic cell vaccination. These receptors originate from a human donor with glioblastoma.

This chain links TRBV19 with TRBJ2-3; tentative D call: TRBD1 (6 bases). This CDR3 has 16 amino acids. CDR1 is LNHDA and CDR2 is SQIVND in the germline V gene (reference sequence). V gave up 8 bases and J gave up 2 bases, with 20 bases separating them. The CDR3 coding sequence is TGTGCCAGTTCTTTAACAGGGACGGGATTCACAGATACGCAGTATTTT. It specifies CASSLTGTGFTDTQYF.

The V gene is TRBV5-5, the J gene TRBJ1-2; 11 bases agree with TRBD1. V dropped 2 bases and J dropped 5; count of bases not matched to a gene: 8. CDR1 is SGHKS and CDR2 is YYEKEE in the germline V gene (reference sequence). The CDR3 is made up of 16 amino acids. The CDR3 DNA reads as TGTGCCAGCAGCTTAGGGACAGGGGGATACGAATATGGCTACACCTTC. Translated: CASSLGTGGYEYGYTF.

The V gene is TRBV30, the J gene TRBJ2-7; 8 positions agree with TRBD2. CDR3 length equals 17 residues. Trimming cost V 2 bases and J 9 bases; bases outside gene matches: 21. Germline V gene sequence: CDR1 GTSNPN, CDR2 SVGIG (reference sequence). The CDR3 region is CAWSPVGGREADVGQYF. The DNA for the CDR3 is TGTGCCTGGAGTCCGGTGGGCGGGCGGGAGGCCGACGTCGGGCAGTACTTC.

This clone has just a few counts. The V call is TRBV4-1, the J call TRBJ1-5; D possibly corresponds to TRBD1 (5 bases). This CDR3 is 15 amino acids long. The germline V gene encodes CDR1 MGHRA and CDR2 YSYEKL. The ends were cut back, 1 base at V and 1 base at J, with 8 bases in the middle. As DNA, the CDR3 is TGCGCCAGCAGCCAAGTTCAGGGAAGCAATCAGCCCCAGCATTTT. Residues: CASSQVQGSNQPQHF.

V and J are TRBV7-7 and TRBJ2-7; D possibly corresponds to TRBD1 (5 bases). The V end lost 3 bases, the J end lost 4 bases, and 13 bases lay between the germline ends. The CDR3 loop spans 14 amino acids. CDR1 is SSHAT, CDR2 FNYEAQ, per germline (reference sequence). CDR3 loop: CASSLGQTEYEQYF. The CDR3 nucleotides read TGTGCCAGCAGCTTGGGCCAGACAGAATACGAGCAGTACTTC.

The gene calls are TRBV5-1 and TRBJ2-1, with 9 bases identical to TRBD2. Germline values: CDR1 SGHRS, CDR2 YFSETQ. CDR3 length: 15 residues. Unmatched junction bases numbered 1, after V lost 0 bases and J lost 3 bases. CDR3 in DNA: TGCGCCAGCAGCTTGGGACTAGCGGTCTACAATGAGCAGTTCTTC. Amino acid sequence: CASSLGLAVYNEQFF.

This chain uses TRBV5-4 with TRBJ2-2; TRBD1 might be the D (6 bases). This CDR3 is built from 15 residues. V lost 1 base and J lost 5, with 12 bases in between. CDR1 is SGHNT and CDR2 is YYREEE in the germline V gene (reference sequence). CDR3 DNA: TGTGCCAGCAGCTTGACGAACAGGGAGACCGGGGAGCTGTTTTTT. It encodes CASSLTNRETGELFF.

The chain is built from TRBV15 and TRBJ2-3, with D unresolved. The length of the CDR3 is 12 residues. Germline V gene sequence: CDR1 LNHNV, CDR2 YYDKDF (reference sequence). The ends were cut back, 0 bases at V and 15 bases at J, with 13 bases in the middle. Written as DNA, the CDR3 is TGTGCCACCAGCAGAGATCATAGCCAGACCTATTTT. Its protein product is CATSRDHSQTYF.

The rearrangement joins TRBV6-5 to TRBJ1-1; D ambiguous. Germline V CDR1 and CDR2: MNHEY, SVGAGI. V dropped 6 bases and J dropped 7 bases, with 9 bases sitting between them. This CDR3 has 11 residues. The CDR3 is CASSHLSEAFF. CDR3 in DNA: TGTGCCAGCAGCCACTTAAGTGAAGCTTTCTTT.

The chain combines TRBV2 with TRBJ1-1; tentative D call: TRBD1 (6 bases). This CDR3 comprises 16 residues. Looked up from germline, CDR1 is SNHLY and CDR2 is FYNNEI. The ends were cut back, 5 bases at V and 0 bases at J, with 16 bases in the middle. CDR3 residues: CASSRTGTAMNTEAFF. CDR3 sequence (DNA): TGTGCCAGCAGTCGCACAGGGACGGCGATGAACACTGAAGCTTTCTTT.

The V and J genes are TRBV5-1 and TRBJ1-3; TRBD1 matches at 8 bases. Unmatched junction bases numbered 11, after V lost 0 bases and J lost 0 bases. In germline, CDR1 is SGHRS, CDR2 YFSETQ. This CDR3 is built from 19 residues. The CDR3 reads CASSLAFGQGDSSGNTIYF. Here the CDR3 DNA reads TGCGCCAGCAGCTTGGCCTTTGGACAGGGCGACTCCTCTGGAAACACCATATATTTT.

The CDR3: CASSLYRFIANYGYTF. DNA for the CDR3: TGTGCCAGCAGTTTATACAGGTTCATAGCTAACTATGGCTACACCTTC. The J gene is TRBJ1-2, the V gene TRBV28; maybe TRBD1 (5 bases). The CDR3 spans 16 residues. Germline V gene sequence: CDR1 MDHEN, CDR2 SYDVKM. The ends were cut back, 1 base at V and 0 bases at J, with 12 bases in the middle.

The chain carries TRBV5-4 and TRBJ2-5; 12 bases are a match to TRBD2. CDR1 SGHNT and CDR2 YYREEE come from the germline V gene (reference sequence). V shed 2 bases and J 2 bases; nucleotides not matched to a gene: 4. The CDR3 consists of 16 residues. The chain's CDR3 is CASSLGLAGSQETQYF. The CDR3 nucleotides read TGTGCCAGCAGCTTAGGACTAGCGGGGTCTCAAGAGACCCAGTACTTC.

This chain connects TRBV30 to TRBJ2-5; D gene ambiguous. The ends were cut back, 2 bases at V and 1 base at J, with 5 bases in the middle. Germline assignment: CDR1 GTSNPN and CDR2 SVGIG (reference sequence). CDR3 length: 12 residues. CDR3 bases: TGTGCCTGGAGTTTCAGCCAAGAGACCCAGTACTTC. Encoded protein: CAWSFSQETQYF.

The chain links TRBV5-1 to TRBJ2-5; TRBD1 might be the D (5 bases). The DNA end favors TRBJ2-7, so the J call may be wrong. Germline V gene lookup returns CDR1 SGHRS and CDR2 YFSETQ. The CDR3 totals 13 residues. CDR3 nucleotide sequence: TGCGCCAGCAGCTTAGGACACGTCTACGAGCAGTACTTC. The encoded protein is CASSLGHVYEQYF.

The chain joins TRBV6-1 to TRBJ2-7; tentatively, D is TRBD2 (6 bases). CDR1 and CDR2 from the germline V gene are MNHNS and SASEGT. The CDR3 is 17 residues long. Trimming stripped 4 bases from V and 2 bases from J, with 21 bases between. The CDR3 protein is CASSVGGGGTKAYEQYF. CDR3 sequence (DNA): TGTGCCAGCAGTGTTGGGGGTGGGGGGACCAAGGCCTACGAGCAGTACTTC.

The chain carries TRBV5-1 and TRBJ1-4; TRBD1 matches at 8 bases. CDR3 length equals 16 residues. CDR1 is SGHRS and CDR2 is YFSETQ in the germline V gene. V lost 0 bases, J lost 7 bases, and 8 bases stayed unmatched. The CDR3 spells CASSLGPGGKSEKLFF. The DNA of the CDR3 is TGCGCCAGCAGCTTGGGGCCAGGGGGCAAGAGTGAAAAACTGTTTTTT. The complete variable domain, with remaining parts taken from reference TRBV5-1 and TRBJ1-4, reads KAGVTQTPRYLIKTRGQQVTLSCSPISGHRSVSWYQQTPGQGLQFLFEYFSETQRNKGNFPGRFSGRQFSNSRSEMNVSTLELGDSALYLCASSLGPGGKSEKLFFGSGTQLSVL.

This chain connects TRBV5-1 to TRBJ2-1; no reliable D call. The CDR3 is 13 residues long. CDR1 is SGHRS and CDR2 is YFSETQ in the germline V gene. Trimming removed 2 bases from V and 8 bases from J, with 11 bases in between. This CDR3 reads CASSFADKYEQFF. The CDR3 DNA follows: TGCGCCAGCAGCTTCGCCGACAAGTATGAGCAGTTCTTC. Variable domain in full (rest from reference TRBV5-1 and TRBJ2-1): KAGVTQTPRYLIKTRGQQVTLSCSPISGHRSVSWYQQTPGQGLQFLFEYFSETQRNKGNFPGRFSGRQFSNSRSEMNVSTLELGDSALYLCASSFADKYEQFFGPGTRLTVL.

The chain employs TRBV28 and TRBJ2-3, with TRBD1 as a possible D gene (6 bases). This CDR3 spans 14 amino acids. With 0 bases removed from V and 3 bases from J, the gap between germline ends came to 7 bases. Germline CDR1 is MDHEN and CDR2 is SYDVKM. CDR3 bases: TGTGCCAGCAGTTTATGGGACAGAACAGATACGCAGTATTTT. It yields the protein CASSLWDRTDTQYF. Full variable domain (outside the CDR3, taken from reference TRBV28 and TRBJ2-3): DVKVTQSSRYLVKRTGEKVFLECVQDMDHENMFWYRQDPGLGLRLIYFSYDVKMKEKGDIPEGYSVSREKKERFSLILESASTNQTSMYLCASSLWDRTDTQYFGPGTRLTVL.

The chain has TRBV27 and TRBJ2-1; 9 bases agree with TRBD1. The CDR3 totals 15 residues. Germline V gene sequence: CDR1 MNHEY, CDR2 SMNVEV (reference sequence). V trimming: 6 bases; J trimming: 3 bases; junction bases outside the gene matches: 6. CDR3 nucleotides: TGTGCCAGCAGACACAGGACAGGGGTCTACAATGAGCAGTTCTTC. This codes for CASRHRTGVYNEQFF.

This CDR3 reads CAWSGGGSRDEQYF. CDR3 in DNA: TGTGCCTGGAGTGGGGGCGGGAGTCGCGACGAGCAGTACTTC. The gene calls are TRBV30 and TRBJ2-7; 7 nucleotides agree with TRBD2. This CDR3 is built from 14 residues. Germline V gene lookup returns CDR1 GTSNPN and CDR2 SVGIG (reference sequence). The J segment lost 5 bases and the V segment lost 1 base, leaving 8 bases of the junction unmatched. Using reference TRBV30 and TRBJ2-7 for the parts outside the CDR3, the full variable domain is SQTIHQWPATLVQPVGSPLSLECTVEGTSNPNLYWYRQAAGRGLQLLFYSVGIGQISSEVPQNLSASRPQDRQFILSSKKLLLSDSGFYLCAWSGGGSRDEQYFGPGTRLTVT.

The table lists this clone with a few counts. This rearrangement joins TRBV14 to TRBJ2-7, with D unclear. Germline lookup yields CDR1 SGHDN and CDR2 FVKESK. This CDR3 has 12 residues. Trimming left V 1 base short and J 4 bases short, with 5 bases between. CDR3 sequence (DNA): TGTGCCAGCAGCCAAGGACATTACGAGCAGTACTTC. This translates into CASSQGHYEQYF.

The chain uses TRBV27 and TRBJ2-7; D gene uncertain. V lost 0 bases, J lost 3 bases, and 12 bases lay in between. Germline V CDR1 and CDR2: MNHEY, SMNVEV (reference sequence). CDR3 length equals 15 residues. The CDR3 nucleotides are TGTGCCAGCAGTTTATCGTTTGGGCAAATCTACGAGCAGTACTTC. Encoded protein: CASSLSFGQIYEQYF.

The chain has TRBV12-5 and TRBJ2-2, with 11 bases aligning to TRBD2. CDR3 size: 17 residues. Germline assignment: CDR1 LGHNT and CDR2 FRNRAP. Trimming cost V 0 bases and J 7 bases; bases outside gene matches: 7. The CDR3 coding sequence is TGTGCTAGTGGTTTGGTACTTAGCGGGAGGGCCGACGGGGAGCTGTTTTTT. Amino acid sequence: CASGLVLSGRADGELFF.

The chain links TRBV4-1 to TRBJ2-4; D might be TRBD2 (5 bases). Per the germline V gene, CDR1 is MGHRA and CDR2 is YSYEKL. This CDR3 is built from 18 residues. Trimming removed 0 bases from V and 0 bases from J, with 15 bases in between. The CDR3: CASSQETRGALAKNIQYF. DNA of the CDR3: TGCGCCAGCAGCCAAGAAACCCGGGGAGCCCTAGCCAAAAACATTCAGTACTTC.

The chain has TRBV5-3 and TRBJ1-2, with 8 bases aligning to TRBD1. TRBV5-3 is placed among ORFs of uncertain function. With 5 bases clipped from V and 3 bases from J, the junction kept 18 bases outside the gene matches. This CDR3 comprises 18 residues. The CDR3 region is CARSVSGGIKWSDYGYTF. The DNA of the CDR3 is TGTGCCAGAAGTGTCTCAGGGGGCATTAAGTGGTCGGACTATGGCTACACCTTC.

CDR3 DNA: TGCGCCAGCAGCCTGGGACAGGGTTCGTTTGTAGGAGGCTACACCTTC. This translates into CASSLGQGSFVGGYTF. This sequence joins TRBV5-1 and TRBJ1-2, with 9 bases matching TRBD1. CDR3 length: 16 amino acids. Germline V CDR1 and CDR2: SGHRS, YFSETQ. J lost 8 bases, V lost 4 bases, and 15 bases had no gene match.

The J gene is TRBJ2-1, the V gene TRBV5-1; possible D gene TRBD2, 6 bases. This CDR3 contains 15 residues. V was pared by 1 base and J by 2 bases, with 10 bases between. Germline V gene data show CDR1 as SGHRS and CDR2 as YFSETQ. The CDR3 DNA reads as TGCGCCAGCAGCTTGTGGAGGGCTGCCTACAATGAGCAGTTCTTC. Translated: CASSLWRAAYNEQFF.

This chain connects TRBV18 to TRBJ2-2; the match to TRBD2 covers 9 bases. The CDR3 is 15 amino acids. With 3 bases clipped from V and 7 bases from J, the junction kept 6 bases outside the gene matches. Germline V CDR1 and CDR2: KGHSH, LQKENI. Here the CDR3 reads CASSPGLAVYGELFF. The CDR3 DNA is TGTGCCAGCTCACCGGGACTAGCTGTTTACGGGGAGCTGTTTTTT.

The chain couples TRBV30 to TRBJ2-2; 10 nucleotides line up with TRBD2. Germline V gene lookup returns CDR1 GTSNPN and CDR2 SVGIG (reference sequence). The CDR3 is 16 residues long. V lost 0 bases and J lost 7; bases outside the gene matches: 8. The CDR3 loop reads CAWSVSSGRALGELFF. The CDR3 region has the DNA TGTGCCTGGAGTGTATCCAGCGGGAGGGCCCTCGGGGAGCTGTTTTTT.

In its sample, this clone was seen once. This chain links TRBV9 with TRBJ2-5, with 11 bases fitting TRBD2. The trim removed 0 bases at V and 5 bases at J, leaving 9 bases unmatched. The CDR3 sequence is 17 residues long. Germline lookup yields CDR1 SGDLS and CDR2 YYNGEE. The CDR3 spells CASSVGDSGGAQETQYF. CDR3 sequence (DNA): TGTGCCAGCAGCGTAGGAGATAGCGGGGGGGCCCAGGAGACCCAGTACTTC.